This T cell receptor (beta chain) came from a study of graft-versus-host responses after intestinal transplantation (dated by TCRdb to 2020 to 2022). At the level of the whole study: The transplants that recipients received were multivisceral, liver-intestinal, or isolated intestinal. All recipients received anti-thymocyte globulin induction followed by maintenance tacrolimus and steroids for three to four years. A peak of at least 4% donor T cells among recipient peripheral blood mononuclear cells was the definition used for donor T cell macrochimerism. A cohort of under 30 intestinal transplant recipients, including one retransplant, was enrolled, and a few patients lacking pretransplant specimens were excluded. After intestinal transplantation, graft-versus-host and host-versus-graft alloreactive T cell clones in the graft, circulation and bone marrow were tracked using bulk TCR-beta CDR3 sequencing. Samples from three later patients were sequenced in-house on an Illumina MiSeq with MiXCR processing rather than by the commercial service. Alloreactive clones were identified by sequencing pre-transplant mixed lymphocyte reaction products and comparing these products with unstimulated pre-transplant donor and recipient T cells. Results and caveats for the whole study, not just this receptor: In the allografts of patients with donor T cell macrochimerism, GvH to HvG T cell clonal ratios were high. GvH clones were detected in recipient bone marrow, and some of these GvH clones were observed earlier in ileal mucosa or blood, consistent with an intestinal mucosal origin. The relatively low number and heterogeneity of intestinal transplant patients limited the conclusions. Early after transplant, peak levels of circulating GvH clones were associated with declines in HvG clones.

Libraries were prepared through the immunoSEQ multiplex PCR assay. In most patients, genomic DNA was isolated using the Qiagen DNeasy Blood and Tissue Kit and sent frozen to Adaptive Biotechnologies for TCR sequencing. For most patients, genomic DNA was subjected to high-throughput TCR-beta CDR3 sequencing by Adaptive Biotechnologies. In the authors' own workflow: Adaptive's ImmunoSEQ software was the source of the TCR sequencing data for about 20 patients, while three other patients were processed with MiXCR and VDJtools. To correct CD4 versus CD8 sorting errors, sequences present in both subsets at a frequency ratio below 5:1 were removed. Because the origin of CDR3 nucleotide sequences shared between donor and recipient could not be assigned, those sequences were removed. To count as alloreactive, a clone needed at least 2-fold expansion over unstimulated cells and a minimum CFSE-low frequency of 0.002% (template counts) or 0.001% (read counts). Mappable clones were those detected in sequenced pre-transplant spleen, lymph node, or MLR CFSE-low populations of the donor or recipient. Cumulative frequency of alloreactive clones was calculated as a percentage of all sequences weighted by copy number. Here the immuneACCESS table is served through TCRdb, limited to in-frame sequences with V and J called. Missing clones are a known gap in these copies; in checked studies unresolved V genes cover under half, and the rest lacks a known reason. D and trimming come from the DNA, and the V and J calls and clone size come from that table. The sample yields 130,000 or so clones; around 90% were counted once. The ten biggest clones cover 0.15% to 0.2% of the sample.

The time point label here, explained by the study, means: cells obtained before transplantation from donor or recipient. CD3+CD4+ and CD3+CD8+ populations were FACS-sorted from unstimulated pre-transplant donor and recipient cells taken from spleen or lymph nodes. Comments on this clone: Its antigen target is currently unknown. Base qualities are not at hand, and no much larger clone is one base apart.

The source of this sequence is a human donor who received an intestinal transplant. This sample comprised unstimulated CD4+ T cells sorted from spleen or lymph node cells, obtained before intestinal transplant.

In nucleotide form, the sequence is TGTGCCACCCACAATGAGCAGTTCTTC. Its protein reads: CATHNEQFF. Recombination joined TRBV10-3 with TRBJ2-1, with an unclear D gene assignment. From the cysteine up to the phenylalanine, the CDR3 has a length of 9 residues. CDR3 DNA is the only sequence kept; it has 27 bases, read in frame from the first base. CDR1 is given as ENHRY and CDR2 as SYGVKD, both from the germline V gene. The germline ends are 3 bases apart after V is trimmed by 10 bases and J by 5 bases.